One sample yielded the 9 T cell receptor beta chains listed below, sequenced in a study of shared clonotypes between healthy human individuals. Clones were sequenced by immunoSEQ multiplex PCR, and TCRdb holds only the in-frame ones, with some missing. The sample has more than 850,000 clones; about four fifths are singletons. Source material: memory CD4+ T cells from PBMCs. Specified subset: CD45RA-negative fraction. The receptors derive from a man younger than 35 in good health. Some clones in this sample may be carry-over from other donors' samples.

This chain uses TRBV27 with TRBJ1-3, with TRBD1 as a possible D gene (5 bases). CDR3 size: 14 residues. V dropped 8 bases and J dropped 2 bases, with 13 bases sitting between them. Germline V gene sequence: CDR1 MNHEY, CDR2 SMNVEV (reference sequence). CDR3 amino acids: CASGSPGAGNTIYF. CDR3 nucleotide sequence: TGTGCCAGCGGATCCCCGGGGGCTGGAAACACCATATATTTT.

The rearrangement joins TRBV30 to TRBJ2-5, with unresolved D. The length of the CDR3 is 15 residues. Germline lookup yields CDR1 GTSNPN and CDR2 SVGIG (reference sequence). V gave up 2 bases and J gave up 4 bases, with 17 bases separating them. The CDR3 nucleotides read TGTGCCTGGAGTAGTCTGGACGTGCCTGGAGAGACCCAGTACTTC. Translating it yields CAWSSLDVPGETQYF.

The chain employs TRBV28 and TRBJ1-3, with a possible D match to TRBD1 (5 bases). This CDR3 has 15 residues. The ends were cut back, 5 bases at V and 1 base at J, with 12 bases in the middle. Per germline, CDR1 MDHEN and CDR2 SYDVKM. CDR3 coding DNA: TGTGCCAGCAGTAACCTATGGGGGTCTGGAAACACCATATATTTT. Translated, it gives CASSNLWGSGNTIYF.

This rearrangement joins TRBV7-9 to TRBJ2-1; TRBD1 agrees at 8 bases. The CDR3 is 16 residues long. Trimming removed 1 base from V and 8 bases from J; junction bases left unmatched: 10. The germline gives CDR1 SEHNR, CDR2 FQNEAQ (reference sequence). CDR3 DNA: TGTGCCAGCAGCTTAGATTCGGGACAGGCCCTTGATGAGCAGTTCTTC. Protein sequence: CASSLDSGQALDEQFF.

The gene calls are TRBV21-1 and TRBJ1-5; TRBD1 is taken as the D call from the table, unchecked against the DNA. TRBV21-1 constitutes a pseudogene. There are 18 residues in the CDR3. The CDR3 DNA reads TGTGCCAGCAGCCCACCGGACAGGGAAAAGATTAGCAATCAGCCCCAGCATTTT. It specifies CASSPPDREKISNQPQHF.

The chain has TRBV11-2 and TRBJ2-7; 9 bases fit TRBD1. Trimming took 5 bases from V and 4 from J; bases not matched to a gene: 3. Germline V CDR1 and CDR2: SGHAT, FQNNGV. The CDR3 is made up of 13 amino acids. As DNA, the CDR3 is TGTGCCAGCAGCCCCGGACAGGGGTACGAGCAGTACTTC. The encoded protein is CASSPGQGYEQYF.

CDR3 coding DNA: TGTGCCAGCAGTGATGAGGGGTTAGGATACCAGCCCCAGCATTTT. This gives the protein CASSDEGLGYQPQHF. The V call is TRBV6-1, the J call TRBJ1-5; perhaps TRBD1 as D (5 bases). The length of the CDR3 is 15 residues. The germline V gene has CDR1 MNHNS and CDR2 SASEGT. V was shortened by 3 bases and J by 7 bases, with 16 bases between the two germline ends.

The chain is built from TRBV18 and TRBJ2-7; a weak D match, TRBD2 (7 bases). The CDR3 is made up of 16 amino acids. Per the germline V gene, CDR1 is KGHSH and CDR2 is LQKENI. Trimming cost V 0 bases and J 2 bases, with 14 bases left between them. CDR3 nucleotides: TGTGCCAGCTCACCACCGAGGGGGAGGGGTACCTACGAGCAGTACTTC. It encodes CASSPPRGRGTYEQYF.

The chain joins TRBV9 to TRBJ1-2; a weak D match, TRBD1 (5 bases). The CDR3 is 14 amino acids. Trimming removed 0 bases at V and 4 bases at J, with 10 bases between. Germline CDR1 and CDR2: SGDLS and YYNGEE. The CDR3: CASSVDIGGYGYTF. The CDR3, as DNA: TGTGCCAGCAGCGTAGATATTGGGGGCTATGGCTACACCTTC. Complete variable domain (other parts from reference TRBV9 and TRBJ1-2): DSGVTQTPKHLITATGQRVTLRCSPRSGDLSVYWYQQSLDQGLQFLIQYYNGEERAKGNILERFSAQQFPDLHSELNLSSLELGDSALYFCASSVDIGGYGYTFGSGTRLTVV.